This TCR beta chain was retrieved from a study of blood T cell repertoires in COVID-19 (dated by TCRdb to 2018 to 2020). The study in broad terms: Samples covering the acute and convalescent phases of COVID-19 were provided by collaborators in the United States, Italy and Spain. Samples came from the ongoing ImmuneRACE study (first 160 participants) plus 1,254 subjects from 6 global collaborators. The dataset comprised deeply sampled blood TCRbeta repertoires from subjects exposed to, actively infected with, or recovered from COVID-19. Where available, HLA class I and class II types were taken from metadata supplied by the sample provider and were not determined by assay-based typing. A de-identified subject ID, COVID-19 status, age in years and sex were almost always included in the sample metadata. The prospective study material was composed of cDNA or gDNA derived from T cells, B-cell-depleted T cells, or PBMCs. The repertoires were released in a freely available public database meant as a resource for research on the immune response to SARS-CoV-2.

The study at large found these results: The quantity of clinical and demographic metadata differed by source and by participant and was supplied without curation.

The CDR3 goes from the cysteine to the phenylalanine over 15 residues. Left in the record is the CDR3 DNA by itself, 45 bases read in frame from the first base. Looking up the germline V gene yields CDR1 LGHNA and CDR2 YSLEER. Unmatched junction bases come to 6, with V trimmed by 3 bases and J by 4 bases. About this clone: Its antigen is unknown. The record has no base qualities; no much larger clone is one base away.

The collaborating institutions used their own protocols to collect whole blood in K2EDTA tubes. For TCRbeta analysis, collaborators shipped samples as frozen whole blood, isolated PBMCs, or DNA extracted from either of those sample types. TCRbeta CDR3 regions were amplified from genomic DNA by means of the immunoSEQ Assay, a bias-controlled multiplex PCR. The published analysis was carried out like this. Nucleated cell counts per sample were estimated from amplification of reference gene primers within the assay. Sequence reads were collapsed and filtered to measure the absolute abundance of every unique TCRbeta CDR3 rearrangement. Productive Simpson clonality was computed per sample as the square root of Simpson's diversity index over productive rearrangements. This is the immuneACCESS table as TCRdb keeps it, with only in-frame sequences that have V and J called. A part of the clones is gone; compared with another copy, unresolved V genes explain less than half, and the rest is unexplained. The V and J calls and clone size come from that table; D and trimming were worked out from the DNA. The sample yields some 120,000 clones; less than 90% were counted once. The leading ten clones occupy about 6.9% of the sample.

This chain is built from TRBV4-3 and TRBJ2-3, with 8 central nucleotides matching TRBD2. Sequencing input: peripheral blood. The receptor was isolated from a man aged 80 or over with active or convalescent COVID-19. The bases are TGCGCCAGCAGCCAGGGACTAGGGATCGCAGATACGCAGTATTTT. This yields the protein CASSQGLGIADTQYF.